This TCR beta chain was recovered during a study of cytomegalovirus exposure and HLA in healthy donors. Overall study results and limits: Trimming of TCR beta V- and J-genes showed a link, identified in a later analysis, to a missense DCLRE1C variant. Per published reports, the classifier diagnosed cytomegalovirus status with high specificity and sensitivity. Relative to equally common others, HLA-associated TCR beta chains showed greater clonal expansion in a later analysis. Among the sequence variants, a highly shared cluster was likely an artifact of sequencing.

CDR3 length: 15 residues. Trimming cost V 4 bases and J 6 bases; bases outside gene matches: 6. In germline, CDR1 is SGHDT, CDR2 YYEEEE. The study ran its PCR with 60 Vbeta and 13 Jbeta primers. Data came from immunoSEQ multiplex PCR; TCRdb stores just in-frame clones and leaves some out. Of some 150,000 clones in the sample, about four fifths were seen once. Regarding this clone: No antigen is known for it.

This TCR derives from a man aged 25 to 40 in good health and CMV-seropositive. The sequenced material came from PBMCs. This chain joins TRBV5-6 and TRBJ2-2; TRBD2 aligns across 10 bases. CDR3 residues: CASSASGRAAGELFF. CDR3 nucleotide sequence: TGTGCCAGCAGCGCCAGCGGGAGGGCCGCCGGGGAGCTGTTTTTT. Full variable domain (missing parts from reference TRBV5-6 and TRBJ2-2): DAGVTQSPTHLIKTRGQQVTLRCSPKSGHDTVSWYQQALGQGPQFIFQYYEEEERQRGNFPDRFSGHQFPNYSSELNVNALLLGDSALYLCASSASGRAAGELFFGEGSRLTVL.